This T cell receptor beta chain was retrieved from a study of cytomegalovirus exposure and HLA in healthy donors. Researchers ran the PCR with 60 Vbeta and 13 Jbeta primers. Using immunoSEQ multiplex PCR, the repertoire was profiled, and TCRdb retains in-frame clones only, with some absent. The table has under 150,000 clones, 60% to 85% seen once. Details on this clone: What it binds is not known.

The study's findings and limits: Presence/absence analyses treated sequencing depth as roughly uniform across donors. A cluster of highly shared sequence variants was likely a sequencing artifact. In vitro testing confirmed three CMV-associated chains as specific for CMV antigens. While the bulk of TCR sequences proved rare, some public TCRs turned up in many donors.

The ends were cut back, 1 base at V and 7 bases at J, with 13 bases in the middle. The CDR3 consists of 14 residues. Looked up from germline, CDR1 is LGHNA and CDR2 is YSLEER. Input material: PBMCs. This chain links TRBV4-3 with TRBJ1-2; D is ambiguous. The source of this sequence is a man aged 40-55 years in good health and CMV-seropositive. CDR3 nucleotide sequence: TGCGCCAGCAGCCAAGTTCCCCCTAATCCTGGCTACACCTTC. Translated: CASSQVPPNPGYTF.